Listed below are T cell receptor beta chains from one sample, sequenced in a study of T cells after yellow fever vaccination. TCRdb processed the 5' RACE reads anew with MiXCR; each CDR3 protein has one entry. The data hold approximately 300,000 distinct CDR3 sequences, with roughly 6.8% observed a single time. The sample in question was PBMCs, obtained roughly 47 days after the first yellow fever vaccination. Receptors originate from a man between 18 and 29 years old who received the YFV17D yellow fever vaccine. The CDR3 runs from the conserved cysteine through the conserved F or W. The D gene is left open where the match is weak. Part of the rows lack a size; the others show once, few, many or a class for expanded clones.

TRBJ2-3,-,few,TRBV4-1,CASSQEASRPFTDTQYF
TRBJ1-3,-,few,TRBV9,CASSAFAGSGNTIYF
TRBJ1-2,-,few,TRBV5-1,CASSLQSLGGYGYTF
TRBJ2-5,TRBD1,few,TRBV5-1,CASSKDRAQETQYF
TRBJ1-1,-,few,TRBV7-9,CASSSPRAGNTEAFF
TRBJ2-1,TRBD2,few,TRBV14,CASSRGTSGPNEQFF
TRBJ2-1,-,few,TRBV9,CASSREWWGGLSYNEQFF
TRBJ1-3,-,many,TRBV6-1,CASTGTGLPSGNTIYF
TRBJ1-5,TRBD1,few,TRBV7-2,CASSAPTGTGNNQPQHF
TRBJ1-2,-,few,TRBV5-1,CASSLGPGRPYGYTF
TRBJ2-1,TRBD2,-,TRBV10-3,CAINRRGGRSYNEQFF